The TCR beta chain under discussion was sequenced for a study of HIV-infected patients and healthy controls. Findings of the study overall: Compared with untreated HIV+ repertoires, healthy controls showed roughly threefold more distinct CDR3s and higher Shannon diversity.

This clonotype has a handful of counts. As yet, its antigen is unknown. Alpha and beta constant-region primers primed reverse transcription of 400 to 650 ng RNA. Separate chain-specific third strand synthesis with multiplexing indices produced the alpha and beta libraries. TCRdb redid the calling of the 5' RACE reads with MiXCR, one entry per CDR3 protein. The sample carries 15,000 to 20,000 distinct CDR3 sequences, 8% to 10% recorded once. CDR1 is SGHTA, CDR2 FQGNSA, per germline. V shed 5 bases and J 6 bases; nucleotides not matched to a gene: 10. The CDR3 is 16 amino acids. The repertoire came from unfractionated whole blood and reflected all unsorted peripheral T cells. The RNA source was an approximately 2.6 ml peripheral blood draw.

The source material was blood. This clonotype was sampled from an adult in good health. V gene TRBV7-2 combines with J gene TRBJ2-3; 11 bases match TRBD2. CDR3 coding DNA: TGTGCCAGCAGCCCTATAGCGGGAGGGGCCTTCGATACGCAGTATTTT. Its protein is CASSPIAGGAFDTQYF.